These T cell receptor beta chains were read from a single sample in a study of cytomegalovirus exposure and HLA in healthy donors. Method: immunoSEQ multiplex PCR; TCRdb's copy keeps in-frame clones and lacks some. This repertoire shows some 270,000 clones, 80% to 90% found once; its top ten account for approximately 1%. Sequencing was done on a sample of PBMCs. The receptors were sampled from a woman aged 18-35 years in good health and CMV-seronegative. CDR3s include the opening cysteine and the closing phenylalanine or tryptophan. The D gene is left open where the match is weak. Not every row has a clone size; where given, it reads once, few, many or a size class.

size,V,J,D,DNA,CDR3
-,TRBV5-1,TRBJ1-3,-,TGCGCCAGCAGCTTGGGAGAGGCTGCCTCTGGAAACACCATATATTTT,CASSLGEAASGNTIYF
-,TRBV11-1,TRBJ2-2,TRBD1,TGTGCCAGCAGCTTGGACAGGGTTCCCAACACCGGGGAGCTGTTTTTT,CASSLDRVPNTGELFF
-,TRBV28,TRBJ2-1,TRBD2,TGTGCCAGCAGTTCCGGGACTAGCGGGGGACCCTACAATGAGCAGTTCTTC,CASSSGTSGGPYNEQFF
once,TRBV7-2,TRBJ2-3,-,TGTGCCAGCAGCCCACCCCCAGGGGATACGCAGTATTTT,CASSPPPGDTQYF
-,TRBV6-5,TRBJ2-7,-,TGTGCCAGCAGTTACCCGAGCGGGACAGGTTCTTACGAGCAGTACTTC,CASSYPSGTGSYEQYF
once,TRBV5-4,TRBJ2-1,TRBD2,TGTGCCGTCAAGACTAGCTCAGACTACAATGAGCAGTTCTTC,CAVKTSSDYNEQFF
-,TRBV6-1,TRBJ2-7,-,TGTGCCAGCAGTGATACAGGGAGCTCCTACGAGCAGTACTTC,CASSDTGSSYEQYF
-,TRBV29-1,TRBJ1-3,-,TGCAGCGCTGCACTAAGCTCTGGAAACACCATATATTTT,CSAALSSGNTIYF
-,TRBV28,TRBJ2-5,TRBD2,TGTGCCAGCATACTAGCGGGGAACCAAGAGACCCAGTACTTC,CASILAGNQETQYF
-,TRBV4-3,TRBJ1-2,-,TGCGCCAGCAGCCGGTACCGACAAGAAAACTATGGCTACACCTTC,CASSRYRQENYGYTF
-,TRBV7-8,TRBJ2-1,TRBD2,TGTGCCAGCAGCTCGAGACTAGCGGGAGTTCTTTTGAATGAGCAGTTCTTC,CASSSRLAGVLLNEQFF
-,TRBV5-1,TRBJ1-1,TRBD1,TGCGCCAGCAGCTTGCGGGGACAGGGGGCAGGGAACACTGAAGCTTTCTTT,CASSLRGQGAGNTEAFF
-,TRBV9,TRBJ1-5,TRBD1,TGTGCCAGCAGCGTAGGGGCAGGGGGTATTTATCAGCCCCAGCATTTT,CASSVGAGGIYQPQHF
once,TRBV7-3,TRBJ2-1,-,TGTGCCAGCAGCTTGGGGGCGGCCCCCTACAATGAGCAGTTCTTC,CASSLGAAPYNEQFF
-,TRBV9,TRBJ2-3,TRBD1,TGTGCCAGCAGCGGAAGCAGGGGGCGCGCAGATACGCAGTATTTT,CASSGSRGRADTQYF
-,TRBV5-1,TRBJ1-1,TRBD1,TGCGCCAGCAGCTGGGGGACAGAGAACACTGAAGCTTTCTTT,CASSWGTENTEAFF
-,TRBV6-5,TRBJ1-1,TRBD1,TGTGCCAGCGGTACAGGGGGTCACACTGAAGCTTTCTTT,CASGTGGHTEAFF
-,TRBV5-8,TRBJ2-7,TRBD1,TGTGCCAGCAGCTTGGGACAGGGGAGGGAGCAGTACTTC,CASSLGQGREQYF
-,TRBV5-6,TRBJ2-1,-,TGTGCCAGCAGTCCTCTCGGGACAGAGCAGTTCTTC,CASSPLGTEQFF
-,TRBV4-2,TRBJ1-2,-,TGTGCCAGCAGCCAAGAGCGGGGGGTCTATGGCTACACCTTC,CASSQERGVYGYTF